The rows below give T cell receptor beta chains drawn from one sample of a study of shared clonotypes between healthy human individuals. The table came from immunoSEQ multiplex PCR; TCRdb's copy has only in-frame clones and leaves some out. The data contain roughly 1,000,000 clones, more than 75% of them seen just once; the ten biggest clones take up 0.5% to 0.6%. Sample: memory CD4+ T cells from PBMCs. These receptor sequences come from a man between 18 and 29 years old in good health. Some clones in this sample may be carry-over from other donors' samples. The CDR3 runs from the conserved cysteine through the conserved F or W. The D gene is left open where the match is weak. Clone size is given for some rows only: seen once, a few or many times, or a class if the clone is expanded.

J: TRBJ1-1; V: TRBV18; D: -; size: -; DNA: TGTGCCAGCTTCACTTCGATGAACACTGAAGCTTTCTTT; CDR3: CASFTSMNTEAFF
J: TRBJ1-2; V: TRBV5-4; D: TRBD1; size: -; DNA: TGTGCCAGCAGCTTGGACAGGGGAGGGGGCTACACCTTC; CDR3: CASSLDRGGGYTF
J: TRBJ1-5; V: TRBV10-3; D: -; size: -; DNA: TGTGCCATAGGGTCCAGCAATCAGCCCCAGCATTTT; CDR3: CAIGSSNQPQHF
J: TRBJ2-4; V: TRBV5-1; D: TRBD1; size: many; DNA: TGCGCCAGCAGCGCCGAAGGGGGCTGGAACATTCAGTACTTC; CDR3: CASSAEGGWNIQYF
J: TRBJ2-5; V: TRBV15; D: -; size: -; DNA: TGTGCCACCGGGAGGGGGAGGGAGACCCAGTACTTC; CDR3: CATGRGRETQYF
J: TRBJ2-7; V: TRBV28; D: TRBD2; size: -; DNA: TGTGCCAGCAGACTAGCGGGAGGGCCAGGCGAGCAGTACTTC; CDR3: CASRLAGGPGEQYF
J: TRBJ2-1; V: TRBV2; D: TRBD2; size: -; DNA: TGTGCCAGCAGTGAAGGACTAGCGGGGTCGGAGCAGTTCTTC; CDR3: CASSEGLAGSEQFF
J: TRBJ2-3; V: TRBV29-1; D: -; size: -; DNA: TGCAGCGTTGACATTACATCTTTT; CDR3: CSVDITSF
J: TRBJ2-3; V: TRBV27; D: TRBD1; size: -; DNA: TGTGCCAGCAGCACTAGTGGACAGGCCAGAATTCGGACAGATACGCAGTATTTT; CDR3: CASSTSGQARIRTDTQYF
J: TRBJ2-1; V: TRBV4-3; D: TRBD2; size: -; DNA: TGCGCCAGCAGCCAAGATTTGTTCCGCACTAGCGGGAGGGCCCGTTCCAATGAGCAGTTCTTC; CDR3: CASSQDLFRTSGRARSNEQFF
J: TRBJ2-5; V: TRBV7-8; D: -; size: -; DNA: TGTGCCAGCAGCTTCGACTCCCCTTACCAAGAGACCCAGTACTTC; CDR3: CASSFDSPYQETQYF
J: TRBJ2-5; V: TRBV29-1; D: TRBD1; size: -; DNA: TGCAGCGTTAAGAGACAGGGTAGTCAAGAGACCCAGTACTTC; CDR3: CSVKRQGSQETQYF
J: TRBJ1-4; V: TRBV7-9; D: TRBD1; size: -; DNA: TGTGCCAGCAGCCTAGGGGGCCGTAATGAAAAACTGTTTTTT; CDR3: CASSLGGRNEKLFF
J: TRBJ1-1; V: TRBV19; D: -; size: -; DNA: TGTGCCAGTAGTTACGCTGATGAAGCTTTCTTT; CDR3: CASSYADEAFF
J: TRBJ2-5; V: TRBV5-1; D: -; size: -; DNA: TGCGCCAGCAGCTTAGGAGGGGGAGACCAAGAGACCCAGTACTTC; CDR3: CASSLGGGDQETQYF
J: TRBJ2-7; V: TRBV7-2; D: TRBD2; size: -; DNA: TGTGCCAGCAGCCCGGAAGGGACTAGCGGGGGGGAGCAGTACTTC; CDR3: CASSPEGTSGGEQYF